The 31 T cell receptor beta chains reported below all come from one sample, sequenced in a study of type 1 regulatory T cells (dated by TCRdb to 2020 to 2022). Sequencing took place on an Illumina MiSeq. TCRdb cleaned the public reads at Q25 with fastp, built clones with MiXCR and kept in-frame beta chains. For every CDR3 protein sequence, its rows merge into one entry that carries the most common genes and DNA. This sample gives approximately 90,000 distinct CDR3 sequences in total; less than 40% of them show up just once. Roughly 2.4% of the sample belongs to the ten largest clones. Sequenced: CD4+ T cells, either the whole sample or a sorted fraction (not recorded which). Source of these receptors: a human donor in good health.

V is TRBV29-1 and J is TRBJ1-2; no clear D gene. The CDR3 loop spans 14 amino acids. Germline V lookup: CDR1 SQVTM, CDR2 ANQGSEA. Trimming stripped 4 bases from V and 4 bases from J, with 16 bases between. The CDR3 region has the DNA TGCAGCGTTGTTGCGGGAGCGGTCGGCTATGGCTACACCTTC. Translated: CSVVAGAVGYGYTF.

This chain links TRBV7-2 with TRBJ2-7; D is unclear. Germline assignment: CDR1 SGHTA and CDR2 FQGNSA. The germline V and J ends were trimmed by 0 bases and 5 bases, with 8 bases remaining between them. This CDR3 is 13 amino acids long. CDR3 bases: TGTGCCAGCAGCTTAGCAGGAATCCACGAGCAGTACTTC. Its translation: CASSLAGIHEQYF.

This chain connects TRBV20-1 to TRBJ2-1; 11 bases are shared with TRBD2. Germline values: CDR1 DFQATT, CDR2 SNEGSKA (reference sequence). CDR3 size: 16 residues. Trimming at V came to 2 bases and at J to 6 bases, leaving 9 bases not matched to a gene. The CDR3 nucleotides read TGCAGTGCTAGACGTTTAGCGGGAGGGCCGGTCAATGAGCAGTTCTTC. It specifies CSARRLAGGPVNEQFF.

This clonotype was counted a few times. This sequence joins TRBV29-1 and TRBJ1-2, with 7 bases that match TRBD1. Germline loops: CDR1 SQVTM, CDR2 ANQGSEA. J was trimmed by 5 bases and V by 6 bases; bases with no gene match: 9. CDR3 length: 13 amino acids. The chain's CDR3 is CSVETTGLYGYTF. The DNA of the CDR3 is TGCAGCGTGGAGACGACAGGGCTTTATGGCTACACCTTC.

The genes are TRBV7-2 and TRBJ2-7; 10 bases map to TRBD2. V was pared by 5 bases and J by 4 bases, with 8 bases of the junction left unmatched. Germline CDR1 and CDR2: SGHTA and FQGNSA. The CDR3 sequence is 15 residues long. CDR3 in DNA: TGTGCCAGCAGCCGCCTGACTAGCGGGTTTTACGAGCAGTACTTC. Its translation: CASSRLTSGFYEQYF.

The chain is built from TRBV6-2 or TRBV6-3 and TRBJ2-2; D is perhaps TRBD2 (5 bases). CDR3 size: 18 residues. Germline CDR1 and CDR2: MNHEY and SVGEGT. Trimming stripped 3 bases from V and 10 bases from J, with 27 bases between. The CDR3 DNA sequence: TGTGCCAGCAGTTATTTGGTACGCCGGGGAAAGCCTACCCCGGAGCTGTTTTTT. Translation: CASSYLVRRGKPTPELFF.

V is TRBV19 and J is TRBJ2-1, with D possibly TRBD2 on 6 matching bases. The germline V and J ends were trimmed by 3 bases and 12 bases, with 18 bases remaining between them. The CDR3 consists of 14 residues. Looked up from germline, CDR1 is LNHDA and CDR2 is SQIVND (reference sequence). CDR3 DNA: TGTGCCAGTAGTATGGAAGTGACTAGGGACGGGCAGTTCTTC. Its protein is CASSMEVTRDGQFF.

The chain combines TRBV14 with TRBJ2-3; TRBD2 matches at 7 bases. There are 14 residues in the CDR3. Germline V gene sequence: CDR1 SGHDN, CDR2 FVKESK. V lost 4 bases and J lost 4; bases outside the gene matches: 5. CDR3 bases: TGTGCCAGCAGCCTGGTGGGAGGGGCAGATACGCAGTATTTT. The encoded protein is CASSLVGGADTQYF.

This chain connects TRBV20-1 to TRBJ2-2; 9 bases agree with TRBD1. Germline CDR1 and CDR2: DFQATT and SNEGSKA (reference sequence). V shed 5 bases and J 4 bases; nucleotides not matched to a gene: 5. The CDR3 is 14 amino acids. This chain's CDR3 is CSAGGQGITGELFF. The CDR3 DNA reads TGCAGTGCTGGGGGACAGGGTATCACCGGGGAGCTGTTTTTT.

This clonotype was observed a handful of times. The chain has TRBV10-3 and TRBJ2-6, with TRBD1 matching 10 bases. J was trimmed by 1 base and V by 2 bases; bases with no gene match: 8. The germline V gene has CDR1 ENHRY and CDR2 SYGVKD. The CDR3 totals 19 residues. The chain's CDR3 is CAISERQGASFSGANVLTF. The CDR3 nucleotides read TGTGCCATCAGTGAGAGACAGGGGGCATCTTTTTCTGGGGCCAACGTCCTGACTTTC.

A word on this clonotype: Mismatch with germline at one junction end may stem from a read error. The V call is TRBV7-2, the J call TRBJ2-1; D could derive from TRBD1 or TRBD2 (5 bases each). Germline V gives CDR1 SGHTA, CDR2 FQGNSA. The CDR3 spans 15 residues. Here the CDR3 reads CASRLEWGSYNEQFF. The CDR3, as DNA: TGTGCCAGCAGGTTAGAATGGGGGTCCTACAATGAGCAGTTCTTC. Supplemented by reference TRBV7-2 and TRBJ2-1, the full variable domain reads GAGVSQSPSNKVTEKGKDVELRCDPISGHTALYWYRQSLGQGLEFLIYFQGNSAPDKSGLPSDRFSAERTGGSVSTLTIQRTQQEDSAVYLCASRLEWGSYNEQFFGPGTRLTVL.

This clonotype was detected a few times. V usage is TRBV7-2 and J usage is TRBJ2-7; D is undetermined. Germline CDR1 SGHTA, CDR2 FQGNSA. V was clipped by 2 bases and J by 0 bases, with 2 bases between them. This CDR3 has 12 residues. DNA of the CDR3: TGTGCCAGCAGCTTATACTCCTACGAGCAGTACTTC. Its protein product is CASSLYSYEQYF. Full variable domain (outside the CDR3, taken from reference TRBV7-2 and TRBJ2-7): GAGVSQSPSNKVTEKGKDVELRCDPISGHTALYWYRQSLGQGLEFLIYFQGNSAPDKSGLPSDRFSAERTGGSVSTLTIQRTQQEDSAVYLCASSLYSYEQYFGPGTRLTVT.

This clonotype came up a few times. The V gene is TRBV21-1, the J gene TRBJ2-5; the table's D gene call, TRBD1, was not cross checked with the DNA. TRBV21-1 is tagged as a pseudogene. This CDR3 region has 18 residues. CDR3 loop: CASSKESTGQGYWETQYF. CDR3 in DNA: TGTGCCAGCAGCAAAGAGTCGACGGGACAGGGGTATTGGGAGACCCAGTACTTC.

This clonotype has a handful of counts. The chain employs TRBV20-1 and TRBJ2-5, with 8 bases lining up with TRBD1. The length of the CDR3 is 14 residues. The V segment lost 3 bases and the J segment 5 bases; nucleotides outside the gene matches: 8. CDR1 and CDR2 (germline): DFQATT, SNEGSKA (reference sequence). This chain's CDR3 is CSASQGALSETQYF. DNA of the CDR3: TGCAGTGCTAGTCAGGGGGCGTTGAGTGAGACCCAGTACTTC.

Written as DNA, the CDR3 is TGTGCCAGCGCGGTAGTTGGGGGGACAGGCGATTCACCCCTCCACTTT. Protein product: CASAVVGGTGDSPLHF. The chain carries TRBV7-2 and TRBJ1-6; TRBD1 aligns across 8 bases. V lost 8 bases to trimming and J lost 8 bases; unmatched junction nucleotides: 14. CDR1 and CDR2 from the germline V gene are SGHTA and FQGNSA. This CDR3 has 16 amino acids.

The rearrangement joins TRBV5-1 to TRBJ2-7; tentative D call: TRBD1 (6 bases). Deletions cut 5 bases from V and 1 base from J, with 16 bases between. Germline CDR1 reads SGHRS; CDR2 reads YFSETQ. This CDR3 is built from 15 residues. The chain's CDR3 is CASSPRGQQSYEQYF. DNA for the CDR3: TGCGCCAGCAGTCCTCGCGGACAGCAATCCTACGAGCAGTACTTC.

V usage is TRBV7-2 and J usage is TRBJ2-7, with no clear D. Trimming cost V 5 bases and J 0 bases, with 14 bases left between them. Germline loops: CDR1 SGHTA, CDR2 FQGNSA. This CDR3 has 15 amino acids. CDR3 DNA: TGTGCCAGCAGCCAATTCAGCCGGAGCTCCTACGAGCAGTACTTC. This gives the protein CASSQFSRSSYEQYF.

V gene TRBV12-3 or TRBV12-4 combines with J gene TRBJ2-1; 11 bases are a match to TRBD2. The CDR3 contains 20 residues. With V trimmed by 3 bases and J by 0 bases, 13 bases remained unmatched. The CDR3 nucleotides read TGTGCCAGCAGTTTGTCCCCCGGGACTAGCGGATGGGGCTCCTACAATGAGCAGTTCTTC. Protein sequence: CASSLSPGTSGWGSYNEQFF.

J is TRBJ1-1 and V is TRBV6-1; maybe TRBD1 (5 bases). V was pared by 4 bases and J by 0 bases, with 15 bases between. CDR3 length: 16 residues. Germline V gene lookup returns CDR1 MNHNS and CDR2 SASEGT. The CDR3: CASSAMWGGMNTEAFF. The CDR3 nucleotides are TGTGCCAGCAGTGCTATGTGGGGCGGGATGAACACTGAAGCTTTCTTT.

The chain has TRBV5-1 and TRBJ2-1, with TRBD2 matching 10 bases. V lost 0 bases and J lost 8; bases outside the gene matches: 5. The CDR3 contains 15 residues. Germline CDR1 SGHRS, CDR2 YFSETQ. The CDR3 nucleotides read TGCGCCAGCAGCTTGGTTAGCGGGAGGTTCCATGAGCAGTTCTTC. Amino acid sequence: CASSLVSGRFHEQFF.

This clonotype has ten or more counts. V gene TRBV14 combines with J gene TRBJ2-5; D unresolved. Between the trimmed V and J ends, which lost 2 bases and 0 bases, there was a span of 4 bases. The CDR3 runs 13 residues. Germline CDR1 is SGHDN and CDR2 is FVKESK. This CDR3 is CASSQRNQETQYF. The CDR3 region has the DNA TGTGCCAGCAGCCAACGGAACCAAGAGACCCAGTACTTC.

This clonotype turned up a few times. The rearrangement links TRBV24-1 to TRBJ2-1, with no clear D. Germline CDR1 KGHDR, CDR2 SFDVKD. Trimming took off 0 bases at V and 7 bases at J, with 9 bases between the two ends. The CDR3 is made up of 14 amino acids. The CDR3 DNA reads as TGTGCCACCAGTGATTTGTATCCCGGAAATGAGCAGTTCTTC. It specifies CATSDLYPGNEQFF.

The chain recombines TRBV29-1 with TRBJ1-2, with 7 bases lining up with TRBD1. V lost 4 bases to trimming and J lost 2 bases; unmatched junction nucleotides: 4. Germline V lookup: CDR1 SQVTM, CDR2 ANQGSEA. CDR3 size: 13 residues. The CDR3 nucleotides are TGCAGCGTTGTCAAACAGGGGAACTATGGCTACACCTTC. Translating it yields CSVVKQGNYGYTF.

The chain has TRBV7-8 and TRBJ2-2; no firm D call. CDR1 is SGHVS and CDR2 is FQNEAQ in the germline V gene. V lost 2 bases to trimming and J lost 0 bases, with 19 bases between them. CDR3 length equals 19 residues. The CDR3 DNA follows: TGTGCCAGCAGCTTACGCGGATTAGCCCTAAAACCGAACACCGGGGAGCTGTTTTTT. It specifies CASSLRGLALKPNTGELFF.

The chain links TRBV20-1 to TRBJ2-1; 11 bases map to TRBD2. Germline loops: CDR1 DFQATT, CDR2 SNEGSKA (reference sequence). The CDR3 runs to 15 residues. The ends lost 0 bases at V and 12 bases at J; junction bases unmatched: 10. The CDR3 spells CSARDATSGKLGQFF. The CDR3 region has the DNA TGCAGTGCTAGAGATGCGACTAGCGGGAAGTTAGGGCAGTTCTTC.

This chain links TRBV7-9 with TRBJ1-3; D gene ambiguous. This CDR3 is built from 12 residues. V gave up 5 bases and J gave up 4 bases, with 6 bases separating them. Per germline, CDR1 SEHNR and CDR2 FQNEAQ (reference sequence). The CDR3 coding sequence is TGTGCCAGCAGCCCCTGGGGAAACACCATATATTTT. This sequence encodes CASSPWGNTIYF.

The chain links TRBV6-1 to TRBJ2-3; the match to TRBD2 covers 8 bases. Unmatched junction bases numbered 0, after V lost 3 bases and J lost 4 bases. The CDR3 totals 13 residues. CDR1 and CDR2 from the germline V gene are MNHNS and SASEGT. The CDR3 region has the DNA TGTGCCAGCAGTGACGGGGGGGCAGATACGCAGTATTTT. This encodes CASSDGGADTQYF.

The chain joins TRBV29-1 to TRBJ1-2; D unclear. The V gene's germline CDR1 is SQVTM and CDR2 ANQGSEA. The CDR3 totals 12 residues. V was shortened by 2 bases and J by 1 base, with 5 bases between the two germline ends. Written as DNA, the CDR3 is TGCAGCGTTGAACCCCATAACTATGGCTACACCTTC. It translates to CSVEPHNYGYTF.

The rearrangement links TRBV4-1 to TRBJ2-7, with 7 bases fitting TRBD2. There are 15 residues in the CDR3. Trimming at V came to 1 base and at J to 1 base, leaving 4 bases not matched to a gene. The V gene's germline CDR1 is MGHRA and CDR2 YSYEKL. CDR3 residues: CASSQVGRRSYEQYF. The DNA for the CDR3 is TGCGCCAGCAGCCAAGTCGGGAGGAGGTCCTACGAGCAGTACTTC.

This clonotype was counted between two and nine times. The gene calls are TRBV7-2 and TRBJ2-5; 11 nucleotides match TRBD2. Per germline, CDR1 SGHTA and CDR2 FQGNSA. V shed 5 bases, J shed 5 bases, and the junction held 10 bases outside the gene matches. This CDR3 is 16 amino acids long. The CDR3 protein is CASSPQRLAGRETQYF. The CDR3 bases are TGTGCCAGCAGCCCCCAACGACTAGCGGGAAGGGAGACCCAGTACTTC.

The chain couples TRBV20-1 to TRBJ2-4; D may be TRBD1 (6 bases). Germline V gives CDR1 DFQATT, CDR2 SNEGSKA (reference sequence). CDR3 length equals 13 residues. V was shortened by 3 bases and J by 8 bases, with 14 bases between the two germline ends. In nucleotides, the CDR3 is TGCAGTGCTAGTCCGCCAGGGGAACACATTCAGTACTTC. Protein sequence: CSASPPGEHIQYF.